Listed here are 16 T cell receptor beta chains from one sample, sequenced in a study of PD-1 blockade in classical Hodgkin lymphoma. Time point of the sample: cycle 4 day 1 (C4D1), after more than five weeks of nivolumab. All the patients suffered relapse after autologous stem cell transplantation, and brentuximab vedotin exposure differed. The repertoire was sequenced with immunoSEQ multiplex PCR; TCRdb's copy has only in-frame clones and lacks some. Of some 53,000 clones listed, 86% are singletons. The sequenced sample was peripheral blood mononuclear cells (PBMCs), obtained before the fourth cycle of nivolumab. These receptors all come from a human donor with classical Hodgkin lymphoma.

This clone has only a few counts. As DNA, the CDR3 is TGTGCCAGCTTAGCGGGAGGAGACGATACGCAGTATTTT. It yields the protein CASLAGGDDTQYF. This chain uses TRBV27 with TRBJ2-3; 10 nucleotides agree with TRBD2. The ends lost 8 bases at V and 6 bases at J; junction bases unmatched: 5. This CDR3 has 13 amino acids. Germline assignment: CDR1 MNHEY and CDR2 SMNVEV (reference sequence).

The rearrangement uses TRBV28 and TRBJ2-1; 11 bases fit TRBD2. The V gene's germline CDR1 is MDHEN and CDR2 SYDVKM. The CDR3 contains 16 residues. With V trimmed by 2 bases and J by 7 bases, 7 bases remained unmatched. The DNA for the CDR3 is TGTGCCAGCAGTTTAGTACTAGCGGGGGTTCGGAATGAGCAGTTCTTC. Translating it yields CASSLVLAGVRNEQFF. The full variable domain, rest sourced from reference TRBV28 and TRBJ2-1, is DVKVTQSSRYLVKRTGEKVFLECVQDMDHENMFWYRQDPGLGLRLIYFSYDVKMKEKGDIPEGYSVSREKKERFSLILESASTNQTSMYLCASSLVLAGVRNEQFFGPGTRLTVL.

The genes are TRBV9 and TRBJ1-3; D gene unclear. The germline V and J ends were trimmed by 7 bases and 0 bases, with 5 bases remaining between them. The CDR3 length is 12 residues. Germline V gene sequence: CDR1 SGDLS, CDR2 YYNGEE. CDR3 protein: CASRSSGNTIYF. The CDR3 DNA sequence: TGTGCCAGCCGCTCCTCTGGAAACACCATATATTTT.

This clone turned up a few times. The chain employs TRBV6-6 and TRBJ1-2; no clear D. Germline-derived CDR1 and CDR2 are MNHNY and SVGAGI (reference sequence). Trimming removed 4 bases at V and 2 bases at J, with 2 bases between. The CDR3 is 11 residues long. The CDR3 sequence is CASSSNYGYTF. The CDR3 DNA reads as TGTGCCAGCAGTTCCAACTATGGCTACACCTTC.

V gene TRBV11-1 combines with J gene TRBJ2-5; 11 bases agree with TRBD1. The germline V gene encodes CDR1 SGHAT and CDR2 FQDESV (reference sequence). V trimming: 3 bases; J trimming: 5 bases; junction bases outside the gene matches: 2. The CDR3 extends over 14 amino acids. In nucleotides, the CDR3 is TGTGCCAGCAGCTTGGACAGGGGGCCCGAGACCCAGTACTTC. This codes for CASSLDRGPETQYF.

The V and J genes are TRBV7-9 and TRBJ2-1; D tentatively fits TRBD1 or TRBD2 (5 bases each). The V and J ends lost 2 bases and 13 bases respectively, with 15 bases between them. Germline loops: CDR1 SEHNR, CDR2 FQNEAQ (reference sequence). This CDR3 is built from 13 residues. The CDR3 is CASSLPEVGVQFF. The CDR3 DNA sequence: TGTGCCAGCAGCTTACCTGAAGTGGGGGTTCAGTTCTTC.

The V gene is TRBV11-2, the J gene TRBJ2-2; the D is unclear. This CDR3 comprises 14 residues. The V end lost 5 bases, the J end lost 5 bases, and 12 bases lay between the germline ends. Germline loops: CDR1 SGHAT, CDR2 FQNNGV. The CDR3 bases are TGTGCCAGCAGCAGCGTGAGGTCGACCGGGGAGCTGTTTTTT. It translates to CASSSVRSTGELFF.

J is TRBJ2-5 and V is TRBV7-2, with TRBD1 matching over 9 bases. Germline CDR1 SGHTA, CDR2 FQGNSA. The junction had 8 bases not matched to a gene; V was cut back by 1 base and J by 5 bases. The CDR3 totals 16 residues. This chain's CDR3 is CASSLVGTGIGETQYF. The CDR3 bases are TGTGCCAGCAGCTTAGTAGGGACAGGGATAGGTGAGACCCAGTACTTC.

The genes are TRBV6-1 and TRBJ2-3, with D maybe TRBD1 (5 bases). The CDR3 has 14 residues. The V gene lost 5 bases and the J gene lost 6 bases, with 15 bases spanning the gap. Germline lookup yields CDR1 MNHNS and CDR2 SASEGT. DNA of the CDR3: TGTGCCAGCAGTCTCCAGACAGCCCCGGATACGCAGTATTTT. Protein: CASSLQTAPDTQYF.

CDR3 region: CASSLRDKGYGYTF. CDR3 nucleotides: TGTGCCAGCAGCCTCCGGGACAAGGGGTATGGCTACACCTTC. The chain has TRBV5-6 and TRBJ1-2; possibly TRBD1 for D (6 bases). The germline V gene has CDR1 SGHDT and CDR2 YYEEEE. Trimming pared 4 bases from V and 5 bases from J, leaving 15 bases between. This CDR3 comprises 14 residues.

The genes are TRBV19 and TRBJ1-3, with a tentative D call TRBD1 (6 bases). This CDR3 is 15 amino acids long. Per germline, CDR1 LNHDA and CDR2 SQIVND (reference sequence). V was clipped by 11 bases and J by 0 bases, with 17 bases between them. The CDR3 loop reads CASGQTRSSGNTIYF. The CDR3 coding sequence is TGTGCCTCCGGACAGACCAGGTCCTCTGGAAACACCATATATTTT.

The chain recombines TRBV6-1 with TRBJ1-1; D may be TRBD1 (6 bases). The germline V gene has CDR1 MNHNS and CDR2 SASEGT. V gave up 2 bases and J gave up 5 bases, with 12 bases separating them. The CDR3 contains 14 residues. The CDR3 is CASSELRQATEAFF. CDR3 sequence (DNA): TGTGCCAGCAGTGAACTCCGACAGGCGACTGAAGCTTTCTTT.

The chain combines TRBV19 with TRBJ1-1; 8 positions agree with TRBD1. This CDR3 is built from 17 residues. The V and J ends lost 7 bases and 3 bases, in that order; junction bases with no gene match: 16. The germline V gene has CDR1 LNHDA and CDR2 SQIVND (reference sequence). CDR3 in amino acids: CASTNRGGTGGYTEAFF. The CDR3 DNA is TGTGCCAGTACCAATAGGGGCGGGACAGGAGGTTACACTGAAGCTTTCTTT. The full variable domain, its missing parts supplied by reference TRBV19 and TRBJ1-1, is DGGITQSPKYLFRKEGQNVTLSCEQNLNHDAMYWYRQDPGQGLRLIYYSQIVNDFQKGDIAEGYSVSREKKESFPLTVTSAQKNPTAFYLCASTNRGGTGGYTEAFFGQGTRLTVV.

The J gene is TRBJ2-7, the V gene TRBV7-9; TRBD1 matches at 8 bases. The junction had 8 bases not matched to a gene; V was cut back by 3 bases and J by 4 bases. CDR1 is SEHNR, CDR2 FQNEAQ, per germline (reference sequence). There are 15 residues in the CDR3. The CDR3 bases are TGTGCCAGCAGCTTCCTGGGGCAGGGGGCTTACGAGCAGTACTTC. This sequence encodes CASSFLGQGAYEQYF.

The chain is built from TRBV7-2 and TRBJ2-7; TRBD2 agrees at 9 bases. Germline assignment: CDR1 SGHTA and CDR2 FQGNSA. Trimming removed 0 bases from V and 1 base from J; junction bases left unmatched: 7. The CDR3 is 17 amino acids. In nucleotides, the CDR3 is TGTGCCAGCAGCTTAGCCTCCGGGACTAGCCAATCCTACGAGCAGTACTTC. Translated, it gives CASSLASGTSQSYEQYF.

The CDR3 sequence: CASSPRDRGEDQPQHF. As DNA, the CDR3 is TGTGCCAGCTCACCAAGGGACAGGGGAGAAGATCAGCCCCAGCATTTT. The chain has TRBV18 and TRBJ1-5; TRBD1 matches 10 bases. The germline CDR1 and CDR2 sequences are KGHSH and LQKENI. The CDR3 spans 16 residues. V shed 2 bases, J shed 5 bases, and the junction held 6 bases outside the gene matches.